This record looks at one TCR beta chain sequence and its context. This sample stems from a study of shared clonotypes between healthy human individuals. Study-level information: Donors had three CD4 naive, three CD4 memory, two CD8 naive and one CD8 memory plate apiece.

Per germline, CDR1 SGHRS and CDR2 YFSETQ. The germline V and J ends were trimmed by 0 bases and 1 base, with 12 bases remaining between them. The CDR3 has 16 residues. Assay execution took place at the deep level. Assay: immunoSEQ multiplex PCR; the TCRdb copy retains only in-frame clones and omits some. The sample includes approximately 2,000,000 clones, 85% to 95% seen only once; the top ten take about 0.41%. The receptor was derived from a man aged 18 to 29 in good health. Some clones in this sample may be carry-over from other donors' samples. The specimen sequenced was naive CD4+ T cells from PBMCs. The subset denotes: CD45RA+ positively selected. This chain uses TRBV5-1 with TRBJ2-3; D may correspond to TRBD1 or TRBD2 (5 bases each). CDR3 protein: CASSLAGTPGTDTQYF. DNA of the CDR3: TGCGCCAGCAGCTTGGCCGGGACGCCTGGCACAGATACGCAGTATTTT.